The 20 T cell receptor beta chains listed next were all sequenced from one sample in a study of regulatory T cells in long-lasting Graves disease. Combining iRepertoire HTBI primers with Arm-PCR of CDR3 regions, the authors built TCR beta libraries. TCRdb recomputed calls from the multiplex PCR reads with MiXCR, one row per CDR3 protein. The sample has 530,000 or so distinct CDR3 sequences; roughly 15% are singletons. Time point defined: newly diagnosed GD, antithyroid drugs for less than 3 months. After RNA was extracted from PBMCs, the TCR library was made from it. This same sample was also taken into another study, of T cells in Graves' hyperthyroidism and ophthalmopathy.

This material consisted of peripheral blood mononuclear cells (PBMCs), taken at new diagnosis, from a patient treated with antithyroid drugs. Source of these receptors: a man younger than 30 with Graves disease.

This clonotype showed up many times. The chain combines TRBV12-3 or TRBV12-4 with TRBJ2-3; 13 nucleotides align to TRBD2. This CDR3 contains 20 residues. The ends lost 1 base at V and 0 bases at J; junction bases unmatched: 10. CDR3 in DNA: TGTGCCAGCAGTTTAGACGACCCGGGACTAGCGGGAACAAGCACAGATACGCAGTATTTT. It is translated as CASSLDDPGLAGTSTDTQYF.

In its sample, this clonotype was seen many times. V gene TRBV27 combines with J gene TRBJ1-2; the D is unclear. This CDR3 has 14 residues. V was pared by 0 bases and J by 7 bases, with 12 bases between. The germline V gene encodes CDR1 MNHEY and CDR2 SMNVEV (reference sequence). As DNA, the CDR3 is TGTGCCAGCAGTTTATCATTCGGTTCAGGTGGCTACACCTTC. Encoded protein: CASSLSFGSGGYTF.

This clonotype was seen only a few times. The chain employs TRBV7-9 and TRBJ2-1; TRBD2 matches 11 bases. V lost 0 bases, J lost 6 bases, and 7 bases stayed unmatched. The CDR3 loop spans 17 amino acids. Looked up from germline, CDR1 is SEHNR and CDR2 is FQNEAQ (reference sequence). CDR3 region: CASSLAETSGNPNEQFF. For the CDR3, the DNA is TGTGCCAGCAGCTTAGCAGAGACTAGCGGGAACCCCAATGAGCAGTTCTTC.

This clonotype was detected a few times. This rearrangement joins TRBV20-1 to TRBJ2-7; 8 positions match TRBD2. The germline V gene encodes CDR1 DFQATT and CDR2 SNEGSKA (reference sequence). The CDR3 has 15 amino acids. V was pared by 0 bases and J by 2 bases, with 6 bases of the junction left unmatched. In DNA form, the CDR3 reads TGCAGTGCTAGAGACGTAGGCGGGAGGACCTACGAGCAGTACTTC. It translates to CSARDVGGRTYEQYF.

This clonotype was observed many times. The chain couples TRBV20-1 to TRBJ2-3, with 12 bases fitting TRBD2. The V gene's germline CDR1 is DFQATT and CDR2 SNEGSKA (reference sequence). Trimming removed 3 bases from V and 0 bases from J; junction bases left unmatched: 7. CDR3 length: 17 residues. CDR3 sequence (DNA): TGCAGTGCTAGGGCGGGGACTAGCGGGCTTAGCACAGATACGCAGTATTTT. Translated: CSARAGTSGLSTDTQYF.

This clonotype was picked up a small number of times. The chain carries TRBV6-2 or TRBV6-3 and TRBJ1-2; a weak D match, TRBD1 (5 bases). CDR1 MNHEY and CDR2 SVGEGT come from the germline V gene. The ends were cut back, 5 bases at V and 5 bases at J, with 21 bases in the middle. The CDR3 extends over 16 amino acids. In nucleotides, the CDR3 is TGTGCCAGCAGTGCCCCAAGACAGACGGGGGTATATGGCTACACCTTC. It encodes CASSAPRQTGVYGYTF.

This sequence joins TRBV6-5 and TRBJ1-2; a possible D gene is TRBD1 (6 bases). Trimming took off 2 bases at V and 4 bases at J, with 17 bases between the two ends. From germline, CDR1 is MNHEY and CDR2 SVGAGI. The CDR3 runs to 16 residues. The CDR3 DNA reads as TGTGCCAGCAGTTACGTACCCGGGACATGGTCCTATGGCTACACCTTC. It translates to CASSYVPGTWSYGYTF.

The rearrangement joins TRBV6-5 to TRBJ1-2; 7 positions agree with TRBD1. Germline trimming cut 2 bases from V and 3 bases from J; bases unmatched to any gene: 6. Germline CDR1 is MNHEY and CDR2 is SVGAGI. CDR3 length equals 15 residues. Here the CDR3 DNA reads TGTGCCAGCAGTTACCTGGCAGGGGGGGACTATGGCTACACCTTC. Protein sequence: CASSYLAGGDYGYTF.

This clonotype was seen a handful of times. The rearrangement joins TRBV27 to TRBJ1-2, with 10 bases identical to TRBD1. This CDR3 is built from 14 residues. V trimming: 3 bases; J trimming: 7 bases; junction bases outside the gene matches: 5. In germline, CDR1 is MNHEY, CDR2 SMNVEV (reference sequence). The CDR3 region has the DNA TGTGCCAGCAGTTTGGGGACAGGGGTAGGTGGCTACACCTTC. Protein product: CASSLGTGVGGYTF.

In its sample, this clonotype was seen many times. The V call is TRBV10-3, the J call TRBJ2-5, with TRBD2 matching 9 bases. The V gene end was trimmed by 10 bases and the J gene end by 3 bases; junction bases not matched to a gene: 0. CDR3 size: 11 residues. The V gene's germline CDR1 is ENHRY and CDR2 SYGVKD. The CDR3 protein is CATSGEETQYF. DNA of the CDR3: TGTGCCACTAGCGGGGAAGAGACCCAGTACTTC.

This clonotype was observed at least ten times. V is TRBV12-3 or TRBV12-4 and J is TRBJ2-2, with TRBD1 matching over 7 bases. The CDR3 runs to 14 residues. Germline trimming cut 3 bases from V and 7 bases from J; bases unmatched to any gene: 5. The CDR3 coding sequence is TGTGCCAGCAGTTTTACAGGGGAAAGCGGGGAGCTGTTTTTT. Its protein is CASSFTGESGELFF.

The chain couples TRBV5-4 to TRBJ1-2; TRBD1 matches 8 bases. Trimming cost V 4 bases and J 6 bases; bases outside gene matches: 8. This CDR3 region has 14 residues. The germline gives CDR1 SGHNT, CDR2 YYREEE (reference sequence). The CDR3 DNA reads as TGTGCCAGCAGCCAAAGACAGGGGAATAATGGCTACACCTTC. Translating gives CASSQRQGNNGYTF.

This clonotype was counted a few times. CDR3 sequence (DNA): TGCAGTGCCCAAGAGAGGGAGGGCCGTAACACCGGGGAGCTGTTTTTT. Amino acids: CSAQEREGRNTGELFF. The V gene is TRBV20-1, the J gene TRBJ2-2, with TRBD2 matching 7 bases. This CDR3 is 16 amino acids long. CDR1 is DFQATT and CDR2 is SNEGSKA in the germline V gene (reference sequence). The V gene end was trimmed by 6 bases and the J gene end by 2 bases; junction bases not matched to a gene: 12.

Points on this clonotype: Given a much more abundant clone one base away, this may be a read error. The J gene is TRBJ2-3, the V gene TRBV2, with a possible D match to TRBD2 (5 bases). From germline, CDR1 is SNHLY and CDR2 FYNNEI. The CDR3 runs to 15 residues. V lost 7 bases and J lost 4, with 18 bases in between. The CDR3 DNA reads TGTGCCAGCACCTCGTGGGTGGGAGAGGCAGATACGCAGTATTTT. It translates to CASTSWVGEADTQYF.

V usage is TRBV3-1 and J usage is TRBJ2-1; no definite D call. Per the germline V gene, CDR1 is LGHDT and CDR2 is YNNKEL (reference sequence). The CDR3 totals 14 residues. V gave up 0 bases and J gave up 4 bases, with 7 bases separating them. The CDR3 reads CASSQDGQYNEQFF. CDR3 in DNA: TGTGCCAGCAGCCAAGACGGGCAGTACAATGAGCAGTTCTTC.

The rearrangement links TRBV25-1 to TRBJ2-3; D gene uncertain. Germline CDR1 MGHDK, CDR2 SYGVNS. The CDR3 covers 15 residues. The ends were cut back, 6 bases at V and 3 bases at J, with 16 bases in the middle. The DNA of the CDR3 is TGTGCCAGCAGCCAAACCGGTGTGTGGACAGATACGCAGTATTTT. It yields the protein CASSQTGVWTDTQYF.

The V gene is TRBV27, the J gene TRBJ2-2, with no clear D. The CDR3 totals 14 residues. V was cut by 3 bases and J by 8 bases, with 13 bases left in between. CDR1 and CDR2 (germline): MNHEY, SMNVEV (reference sequence). For the CDR3, the DNA is TGTGCCAGCAGTTTGTCGGCGGTTATGGGGGAGCTGTTTTTT. Its protein product is CASSLSAVMGELFF.

Ten or more counts support this clonotype. V and J are TRBV3-1 and TRBJ2-7; perhaps TRBD1 as D (5 bases). Trimming pared 6 bases from V and 0 bases from J, leaving 12 bases between. Germline V gene sequence: CDR1 LGHDT, CDR2 YNNKEL (reference sequence). The length of the CDR3 is 14 residues. The CDR3 loop reads CASSQGLGSYEQYF. The CDR3 DNA sequence: TGTGCCAGCAGTCAGGGATTGGGCTCCTACGAGCAGTACTTC.

Ten or more counts support this clonotype. V usage is TRBV28 and J usage is TRBJ2-7; TRBD1 agrees at 7 bases. The CDR3 consists of 14 residues. V dropped 6 bases and J dropped 3; count of bases not matched to a gene: 8. Germline V lookup: CDR1 MDHEN, CDR2 SYDVKM. The CDR3 loop reads CASSHRDRDYEQYF. For the CDR3, the DNA is TGTGCCAGCAGCCACCGGGACAGAGACTACGAGCAGTACTTC.

Ten or more counts support this clonotype. An end of the junction differs from the germline gene, which may be a read error. The chain links TRBV7-9 to TRBJ2-3; D unclear. CDR1 SEHNR and CDR2 FQNEAQ come from the germline V gene (reference sequence). This CDR3 is 13 amino acids long. The CDR3 protein is CASRLASTDTQYF. DNA of the CDR3: TGTGCCAGCAGGTTAGCCAGCACAGATACGCAGTATTTT.